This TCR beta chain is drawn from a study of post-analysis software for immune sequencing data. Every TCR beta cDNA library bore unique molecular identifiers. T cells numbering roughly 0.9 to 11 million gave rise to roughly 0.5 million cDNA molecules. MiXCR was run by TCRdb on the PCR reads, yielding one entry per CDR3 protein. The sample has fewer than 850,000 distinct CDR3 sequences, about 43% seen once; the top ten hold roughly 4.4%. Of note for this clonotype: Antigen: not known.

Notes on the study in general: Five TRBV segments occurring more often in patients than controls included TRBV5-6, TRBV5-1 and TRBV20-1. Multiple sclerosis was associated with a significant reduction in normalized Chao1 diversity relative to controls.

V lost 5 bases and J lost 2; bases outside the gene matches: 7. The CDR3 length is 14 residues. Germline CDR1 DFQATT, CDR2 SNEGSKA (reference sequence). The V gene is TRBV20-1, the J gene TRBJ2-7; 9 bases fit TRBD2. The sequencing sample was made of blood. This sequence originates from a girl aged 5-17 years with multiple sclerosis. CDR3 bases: TGCAGTGCTGTAGCGGCTAGCGGGACCTACGAGCAGTACTTC. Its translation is CSAVAASGTYEQYF.